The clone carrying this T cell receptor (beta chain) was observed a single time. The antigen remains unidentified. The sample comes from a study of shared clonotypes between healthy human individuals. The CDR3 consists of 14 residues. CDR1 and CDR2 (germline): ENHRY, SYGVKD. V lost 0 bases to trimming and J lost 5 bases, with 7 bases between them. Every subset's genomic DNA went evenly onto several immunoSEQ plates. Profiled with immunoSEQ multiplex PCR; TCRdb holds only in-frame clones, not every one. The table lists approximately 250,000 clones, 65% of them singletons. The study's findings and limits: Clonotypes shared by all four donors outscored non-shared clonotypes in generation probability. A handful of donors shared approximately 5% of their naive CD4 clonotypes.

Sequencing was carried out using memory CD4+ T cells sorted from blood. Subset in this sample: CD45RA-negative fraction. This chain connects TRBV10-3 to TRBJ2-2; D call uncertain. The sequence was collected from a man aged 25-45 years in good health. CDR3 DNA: TGTGCCATCAGTGAGTCGTTCCGGACCGGGGAGCTGTTTTTT. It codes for CAISESFRTGELFF.